This entry lists 30 T cell receptor beta chains sequenced from one sample in a study of regulatory T cells in long-lasting Graves disease. Assembly of TCR beta libraries relied on iRepertoire HTBI primers together with Arm-PCR of CDR3 regions. Each CDR3 protein gets one entry after TCRdb re-called the multiplex PCR reads with MiXCR. The table shows approximately 690,000 distinct CDR3 sequences, with around 30% occurring only once. Time point in this sample: persistent/refractory GD, antithyroid drugs over 5 years with positive TRAb. There was RNA extracted from PBMCs, and the TCR library was made from it. Specimen: peripheral blood mononuclear cells (PBMCs), collected when the disease was refractory, from a patient treated with antithyroid drugs. These receptors were obtained from a female donor with Graves disease.

The chain is built from TRBV5-1 and TRBJ2-2, with 9 bases identical to TRBD1. V was pared by 3 bases and J by 4 bases, with 7 bases of the junction left unmatched. Germline CDR1 reads SGHRS; CDR2 reads YFSETQ. This CDR3 contains 16 residues. In nucleotides, the CDR3 is TGCGCCAGCAGCTCTACCGGGACAGGGTTCACCGGGGAGCTGTTTTTT. Its protein product is CASSSTGTGFTGELFF. The variable domain in full, with the rest retrieved from reference TRBV5-1 and TRBJ2-2, is KAGVTQTPRYLIKTRGQQVTLSCSPISGHRSVSWYQQTPGQGLQFLFEYFSETQRNKGNFPGRFSGRQFSNSRSEMNVSTLELGDSALYLCASSSTGTGFTGELFFGEGSRLTVL.

This clonotype occurred many times. The genes are TRBV12-3 or TRBV12-4 and TRBJ1-2; no definite D call. CDR3 length equals 12 residues. The germline V and J ends were trimmed by 8 bases and 4 bases, with 11 bases remaining between them. The CDR3 bases are TGTGCCAGCGAAGCCGGCGGCTATGGCTACACCTTC. It yields the protein CASEAGGYGYTF.

V and J are TRBV30 and TRBJ2-7; a weak D match, TRBD1 (5 bases). V was cut by 2 bases and J by 6 bases, with 11 bases left in between. From germline, CDR1 is GTSNPN and CDR2 SVGIG (reference sequence). The length of the CDR3 is 12 residues. The CDR3 DNA reads as TGTGCCTGGAGTTGGGGCCGTAGCGAGCAGTACTTC. This encodes CAWSWGRSEQYF.

This clonotype was observed once. The rearrangement joins TRBV6-1 to TRBJ2-7; D remains unclear. Per germline, CDR1 MNHNS and CDR2 SASEGT. Trimming removed 7 bases at V and 3 bases at J, with 19 bases between. CDR3 length equals 15 residues. CDR3 nucleotides: TGTGCCAGCACCTTCCAGTCTACAGAGTTCTACGAGCAGTACTTC. Translation: CASTFQSTEFYEQYF.

This clonotype has a count of ten or more. The chain recombines TRBV24-1 with TRBJ1-5; D is undetermined. The CDR3 contains 15 residues. CDR1 is KGHDR and CDR2 is SFDVKD in the germline V gene. V was clipped by 7 bases and J by 7 bases, with 19 bases between them. The chain's CDR3 is CATSPRDGVNQPQHF. The CDR3 DNA follows: TGTGCCACCAGCCCCCGTGATGGGGTAAACCAGCCCCAGCATTTT.

This chain connects TRBV20-1 to TRBJ1-5; 7 nucleotides line up with TRBD1. The V and J ends lost 2 bases and 6 bases, in that order; junction bases with no gene match: 7. This CDR3 is 14 amino acids long. CDR1 and CDR2 from the germline V gene are DFQATT and SNEGSKA (reference sequence). CDR3 DNA: TGCAGTGCTAGATCTGCCACAGGGGCTCAGCCCCAGCATTTT. It yields the protein CSARSATGAQPQHF.

In this sample, this clonotype turned up many times. The chain employs TRBV7-9 and TRBJ2-7; the D gene is possibly TRBD2 (6 bases). The germline gives CDR1 SEHNR, CDR2 FQNEAQ (reference sequence). V was clipped by 6 bases and J by 0 bases, with 9 bases between them. The CDR3 length is 13 residues. CDR3 in amino acids: CASRRDSSYEQYF. The CDR3 bases are TGTGCCAGCAGACGGGACTCCTCCTACGAGCAGTACTTC.

The rearrangement joins TRBV7-9 to TRBJ2-7; 7 positions match TRBD2. With 1 base clipped from V and 7 bases from J, the junction kept 10 bases outside the gene matches. Looked up from germline, CDR1 is SEHNR and CDR2 is FQNEAQ (reference sequence). The CDR3 has 15 amino acids. CDR3 bases: TGTGCCAGCAGCTTAGGAAGCGGGGCCGCTAGGGAGCAGTACTTC. Protein: CASSLGSGAAREQYF.

This clonotype was recorded many times. The CDR3 nucleotides read TGTGCCAGCAGTTTAAGGCCAACTAGCGGGAGGCGAGAGCAGTACTTC. Translating it yields CASSLRPTSGRREQYF. The gene calls are TRBV12-3 or TRBV12-4 and TRBJ2-7; 12 bases are a match to TRBD2. J was trimmed by 7 bases and V by 2 bases; bases with no gene match: 9. The CDR3 is made up of 16 amino acids.

This clonotype was observed a few times. One end of the junction fails to match germline, which may point to a read error. This sequence joins TRBV11-2 and TRBJ2-7; TRBD2 agrees at 13 bases. The V gene's germline CDR1 is SGHAT and CDR2 FQNNGV. The CDR3 has 15 residues. For the CDR3, the DNA is TGTGCCAGCAGCGCCGGACTAGCGGGAGCCTACGAGCGGTACTTC. This sequence encodes CASSAGLAGAYERYF.

This rearrangement joins TRBV3-1 to TRBJ2-2; D might be TRBD2 (6 bases). Germline CDR1 LGHDT, CDR2 YNNKEL (reference sequence). The CDR3 runs to 15 residues. V lost 5 bases, J lost 5 bases, and 15 bases lay in between. The CDR3 bases are TGTGCCAGCAGCGGGGACTCCCGGGGAACCGGGGAGCTGTTTTTT. It specifies CASSGDSRGTGELFF.

This clonotype was picked up many times. The chain links TRBV28 to TRBJ1-1; D is ambiguous. CDR3 length: 14 residues. Germline CDR1 and CDR2: MDHEN and SYDVKM. Trimming shortened V by 3 bases and J by 2 bases, and 10 bases separated the two germline ends. DNA of the CDR3: TGTGCCAGCAGTTTTGCCGTCTCAAACACTGAAGCTTTCTTT. This codes for CASSFAVSNTEAFF.

This clonotype was seen at least ten times. The J gene is TRBJ1-5, the V gene TRBV12-3 or TRBV12-4; 7 bases line up with TRBD1. This CDR3 is 15 amino acids long. Trimming at V came to 2 bases and at J to 7 bases, leaving 8 bases not matched to a gene. The CDR3 protein is CASSLLQGPGQPQHF. CDR3 sequence (DNA): TGTGCCAGCAGTTTACTACAGGGGCCAGGGCAGCCCCAGCATTTT.

This clonotype has a count of ten or more. This chain links TRBV11-2 with TRBJ2-4; D gene ambiguous. The germline CDR1 and CDR2 sequences are SGHAT and FQNNGV. The CDR3 loop spans 13 amino acids. The V and J ends lost 4 bases and 4 bases respectively, with 8 bases between them. CDR3 sequence (DNA): TGTGCCAGCAGCTCGTTCCGAAAAAACATTCAGTACTTC. This encodes CASSSFRKNIQYF.

The chain couples TRBV6-4 to TRBJ2-7; D not resolved. V was cut by 10 bases and J by 3 bases, with 16 bases left in between. The CDR3 is 13 amino acids. CDR1 is MRHNA, CDR2 SNTAGT, per germline. The CDR3 loop reads CAISLWRHYEQYF. CDR3 sequence (DNA): TGTGCCATATCCCTTTGGCGCCACTACGAGCAGTACTTC.

This clonotype showed up many times. The chain's CDR3 is CASRTRTGDQPQHF. CDR3 bases: TGTGCCAGCAGAACAAGGACAGGGGATCAGCCCCAGCATTTT. This chain uses TRBV28 with TRBJ1-5; 9 positions match TRBD1. This CDR3 is built from 14 residues. Trimming took 6 bases from V and 5 from J; bases not matched to a gene: 5. CDR1 MDHEN and CDR2 SYDVKM come from the germline V gene.

This clonotype has just a few counts. This chain connects TRBV9 to TRBJ1-1; D uncertain. Trimming removed 0 bases from V and 2 bases from J, with 11 bases in between. This CDR3 comprises 15 residues. The germline V gene has CDR1 SGDLS and CDR2 YYNGEE. The CDR3 region is CASSVAPGFNTEAFF. CDR3 DNA: TGTGCCAGCAGCGTAGCCCCGGGTTTCAACACTGAAGCTTTCTTT.

This clonotype has just a few counts. CDR3 nucleotide sequence: TGTGCCACCAGCAGAGCAAATGAGTGGGACTCCTACGAGCAGTACTTC. It yields the protein CATSRANEWDSYEQYF. The rearrangement links TRBV15 to TRBJ2-7; D is unclear. CDR3 length: 16 residues. CDR1 is LNHNV and CDR2 is YYDKDF in the germline V gene (reference sequence). The ends were cut back, 1 base at V and 0 bases at J, with 13 bases in the middle.

This clonotype was seen a few times. The chain employs TRBV20-1 and TRBJ2-5; TRBD2 aligns across 11 bases. This CDR3 comprises 14 residues. The trim removed 6 bases at V and 1 base at J, leaving 4 bases unmatched. In germline, CDR1 is DFQATT, CDR2 SNEGSKA (reference sequence). The CDR3 DNA follows: TGCAGTGCCAGACTAGCGGGACCCCAAGAGACCCAGTACTTC. Translation: CSARLAGPQETQYF.

V usage is TRBV20-1 and J usage is TRBJ1-5; D may be TRBD1 (5 bases). Trimming removed 3 bases at V and 2 bases at J, with 14 bases between. The CDR3 extends over 15 amino acids. Germline CDR1 is DFQATT and CDR2 is SNEGSKA (reference sequence). Here the CDR3 DNA reads TGCAGTGCTAGGGGACGGCGGCAGGGCAATCAGCCCCAGCATTTT. Protein product: CSARGRRQGNQPQHF.

This clonotype was seen more than once but under ten times. This chain joins TRBV30 and TRBJ1-5; TRBD1 matches 7 bases. Unmatched junction bases numbered 4, after V lost 3 bases and J lost 2 bases. The CDR3 sequence is 14 residues long. CDR1 and CDR2 (germline): GTSNPN, SVGIG (reference sequence). CDR3 sequence: CAWSYTGGNQPQHF. DNA for the CDR3: TGTGCCTGGAGCTATACAGGGGGCAATCAGCCCCAGCATTTT.

The chain employs TRBV9 and TRBJ1-3, with D possibly being TRBD1 (6 bases). The CDR3 totals 15 residues. V gave up 3 bases and J gave up 0 bases, with 10 bases separating them. Germline V gives CDR1 SGDLS, CDR2 YYNGEE. CDR3 loop: CASSGRGNSGNTIYF. The CDR3, as DNA: TGTGCCAGCAGCGGCAGGGGAAACTCTGGAAACACCATATATTTT.

This clonotype was recorded many times. V is TRBV12-3 or TRBV12-4 and J is TRBJ1-5; D unresolved. The V and J ends lost 1 base and 1 base respectively, with 11 bases between them. The CDR3 is made up of 16 amino acids. CDR3 bases: TGTGCCAGCAGTTTAGATGGGCCGGCAAGCAATCAGCCCCAGCATTTT. This codes for CASSLDGPASNQPQHF.

This clonotype occurred many times. This chain joins TRBV28 and TRBJ1-1, with 10 positions matching TRBD1. V was clipped by 5 bases and J by 0 bases; unmatched bases: 12. The CDR3 covers 18 residues. Germline V lookup: CDR1 MDHEN, CDR2 SYDVKM. The DNA of the CDR3 is TGTGCCAGCAGTAGCCTTACCGGGACAGGGGACGTGAACACTGAAGCTTTCTTT. Its translation is CASSSLTGTGDVNTEAFF.

This clonotype was detected a few times. The CDR3 DNA reads as TGCAGCGTTGACTTACCGGGACAGGGCCCTCGGTACGAGCAGTACTTC. Amino acid sequence: CSVDLPGQGPRYEQYF. This sequence joins TRBV29-1 and TRBJ2-7; 9 bases match TRBD1. Per the germline V gene, CDR1 is SQVTM and CDR2 is ANQGSEA. V was clipped by 3 bases and J by 4 bases; unmatched bases: 13. The CDR3 runs to 16 residues.

The sample holds a few counts of this clonotype. At one end the junction does not follow the germline gene, possibly because of a read error. The chain uses TRBV4-1 and TRBJ1-5; D remains ambiguous. The CDR3 is made up of 15 amino acids. The germline CDR1 and CDR2 sequences are MGHRA and YSYEKL. This CDR3 reads CASNQVGSSNQPQHF. The CDR3, as DNA: TGCGCCAGCAACCAAGTGGGCAGTAGCAATCAGCCCCAGCATTTT.

About this clonotype itself: Just one base apart from a much larger clone, this may be a read error. V is TRBV15 and J is TRBJ1-2; D is undetermined. Germline CDR1 is LNHNV and CDR2 is YYDKDF (reference sequence). The CDR3 is 13 residues long. The CDR3 DNA is TGTGCCCCCAGCAGACTACATGGTGCTGGCTACACCTTC. Residues: CAPSRLHGAGYTF.

The chain joins TRBV20-1 to TRBJ2-7; 7 bases fit TRBD2. Per germline, CDR1 DFQATT and CDR2 SNEGSKA (reference sequence). With V trimmed by 1 base and J by 0 bases, 3 bases remained unmatched. This CDR3 is 14 amino acids long. For the CDR3, the DNA is TGCAGTGCTAGAGTTAGACTAGCCTCCTACGAGCAGTACTTC. Encoded protein: CSARVRLASYEQYF.

This sequence joins TRBV19 and TRBJ2-5; 8 bases line up with TRBD1. The V and J ends lost 7 bases and 4 bases, in that order; junction bases with no gene match: 5. CDR1 is LNHDA and CDR2 is SQIVND in the germline V gene (reference sequence). This CDR3 region has 13 residues. CDR3 DNA: TGTGCCAGTACCACAGGGGGAGGAGAGACCCAGTACTTC. Translating it yields CASTTGGGETQYF.

This chain connects TRBV7-6 to TRBJ1-1, with unresolved D. The CDR3 extends over 13 amino acids. Trimming pared 0 bases from V and 5 bases from J, leaving 7 bases between. Per germline, CDR1 SGHVS and CDR2 FNYEAQ. DNA of the CDR3: TGTGCCAGCAGCTTAGCGTTGGCAACTGAAGCTTTCTTT. This gives the protein CASSLALATEAFF.